This TCR beta chain was retrieved from a study of regulatory T cells in long-lasting Graves disease. The CDR3 totals 11 residues. With 4 bases removed from V and 13 bases from J, the gap between germline ends came to 11 bases. Specified time point: newly diagnosed GD, antithyroid drugs for less than 3 months. From RNA extracted from PBMCs, the TCR library was made. iRepertoire HTBI primers and Arm-PCR of CDR3 regions built TCR beta libraries. TCRdb reprocessed the multiplex PCR reads with MiXCR, giving one entry per CDR3 protein. The sample consists of more than 350,000 distinct CDR3 sequences, under 15% of them appearing once. Regarding the study as a whole: Between persistent patients, thousands of public clonotypes were shared, exceeding the roughly 1,000 shared between new patients. Accuracy might have suffered from few samples. Persistent disease favored TRBV28, TRBJ1-2 and TRBJ2-5.

For this clonotype: Its antigen is currently unknown.

The same sample was also studied in work on T cells in Graves' hyperthyroidism and ophthalmopathy. As that study records: Diagnostic assessment was based on clinical symptoms, serum thyroxine and TRAb, thyroid ultrasound and orbital computed tomography.

The receptor's source is a woman in her 30s with Graves disease. Sequenced material: peripheral blood mononuclear cells (PBMCs), taken at new diagnosis, from a patient treated with antithyroid drugs. The chain couples TRBV12-3 or TRBV12-4 to TRBJ2-1; D gene ambiguous. The CDR3, as DNA: TGTGCCAGCAGTTACCACCGTCCACAGTTCTTC. It encodes CASSYHRPQFF.